What follows is one T cell receptor (beta chain) and its context. The data stem from a study of blood T cell repertoires in COVID-19. The germline gives CDR1 SGHVS, CDR2 FQNEAQ. Trimming took off 5 bases at V and 7 bases at J, with 12 bases between the two ends. The CDR3 runs to 13 residues. The authors' processing: By means of reference gene primer amplification, nucleated cell counts were estimated. Sequencing used immunoSEQ multiplex PCR; TCRdb keeps in-frame clones, though not all of them. The D gene and trimming were derived from the DNA, and the V and J assignments and clone size from that table. Of 300,000 to 350,000 clones detected, roughly 90% appear once; the ten largest clones hold roughly 2.9%.

The J gene is TRBJ1-5, the V gene TRBV7-8, with a tentative D call TRBD1 (6 bases). This receptor was identified in a young woman with COVID-19, enrolled during active disease. Sequencing was carried out using peripheral blood. In DNA form, the CDR3 reads TGTGCCAGCAGCCCAGGGGTGCAGCAGCCCCAGCATTTT. This translates into CASSPGVQQPQHF.